This T cell receptor (beta chain) was sequenced in a study of shared clonotypes between healthy human individuals. Study-wide context: Participating donors consisted of two women and a few men aged 18 to 49. Study-level results: Rarefaction showed sorted-subset sequencing was incomplete despite large depth.

Participating donors were healthy, HIV-negative adults free of recent acute infections or vaccinations. The study separated CD4+ cells into CD45RA+ naive and CD45RA-negative memory subsets. With regard to this clone: Its antigen remains unknown.

TCRdb keeps only in-frame clones here, not all; method: immunoSEQ multiplex PCR. The sample lists 1.4 million to 1.5 million clones; 96% were seen once. The source is a man under 40 in good health. Sequenced: naive CD4+ T cells sorted from blood. Subset described: CD45RA+ positively selected.

The CDR3 DNA is TGTGCCAGCAGCTTAGCTTTAGCGGGAGCCGCTGGGGCCAACGTCCTGACTTTC. Its protein product is CASSLALAGAAGANVLTF. The V gene is TRBV7-2, the J gene TRBJ2-6; TRBD2 agrees at 9 bases. The CDR3 sequence is 18 residues long. The germline V gene has CDR1 SGHTA and CDR2 FQGNSA. Trimming took 0 bases from V and 2 from J; bases not matched to a gene: 5.